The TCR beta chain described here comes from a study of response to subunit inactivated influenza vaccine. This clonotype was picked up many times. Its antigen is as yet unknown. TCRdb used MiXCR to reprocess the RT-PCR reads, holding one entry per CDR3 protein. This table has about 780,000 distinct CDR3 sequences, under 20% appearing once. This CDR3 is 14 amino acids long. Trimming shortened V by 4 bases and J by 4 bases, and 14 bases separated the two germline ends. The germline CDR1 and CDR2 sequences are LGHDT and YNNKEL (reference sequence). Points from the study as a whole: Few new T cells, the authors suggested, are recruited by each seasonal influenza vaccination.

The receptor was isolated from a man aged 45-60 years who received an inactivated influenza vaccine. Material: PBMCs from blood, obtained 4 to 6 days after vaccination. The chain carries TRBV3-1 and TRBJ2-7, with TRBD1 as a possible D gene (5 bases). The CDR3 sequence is CASSLGPDRYEQYF. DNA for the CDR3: TGTGCCAGCAGCCTCGGACCTGACAGATACGAGCAGTACTTC.